This T cell receptor beta chain was sequenced during a study of cytomegalovirus exposure and HLA in healthy donors. Use of 60 Vbeta and 13 Jbeta primers characterized the PCR. Clones were sequenced by immunoSEQ multiplex PCR, and TCRdb holds only the in-frame ones, with some missing. The repertoire has some 110,000 clones, around 80% of them found once; the top ten carry about 2.2%. The length of the CDR3 is 15 residues. Germline assignment: CDR1 SGDLS and CDR2 YYNGEE. The V and J ends lost 4 bases and 6 bases, in that order; junction bases with no gene match: 5. Sequencing was performed on PBMCs. This TCR came from a man under 40 in good health and CMV-seronegative. This chain links TRBV9 with TRBJ2-2; 11 bases agree with TRBD2. CDR3 protein: CASSLSGRAPGELFF. The CDR3 region has the DNA TGTGCCAGCAGCCTTAGCGGGAGGGCCCCCGGGGAGCTGTTTTTT.